Each of the 30 T cell receptor beta chains below was sequenced from the same sample in a study of cytomegalovirus exposure and HLA in healthy donors. The PCR had 60 Vbeta and 13 Jbeta primers. Some clones are missing from TCRdb's copy, which holds only in-frame ones; the method was immunoSEQ multiplex PCR. The sample contains 200,000 to 250,000 clones, around 88% of which appear only once. The specimen sequenced was PBMCs. These receptors all stem from a woman under 30 in good health and CMV-seronegative.

With respect to this clone: Other DNA sequences of this sample code for an identical CDR3. CDR3 loop: CASSGQGVNEKLFF. CDR3 nucleotides: TGTGCCAGCAGTGGACAGGGGGTTAATGAAAAACTGTTTTTT. V usage is TRBV2 and J usage is TRBJ1-4; TRBD1 matches 9 bases. The germline V gene has CDR1 SNHLY and CDR2 FYNNEI. The CDR3 is 14 amino acids. The V segment lost 4 bases and the J segment 4 bases; nucleotides outside the gene matches: 1. Combining the CDR3 with reference TRBV2 and TRBJ1-4 gives the whole variable domain EPEVTQTPSHQVTQMGQEVILRCVPISNHLYFYWYRQILGQKVEFLVSFYNNEISEKSEIFDDQFSVERPDGSNFTLKIRSTKLEDSAMYFCASSGQGVNEKLFFGSGTQLSVL.

The chain joins TRBV12-5 to TRBJ2-1, with 9 bases that match TRBD1. The trim removed 5 bases at V and 4 bases at J, leaving 9 bases unmatched. The CDR3 runs to 16 residues. The V gene's germline CDR1 is LGHNT and CDR2 FRNRAP. Written as DNA, the CDR3 is TGTGCTAGTGGTAAAGCCGTGGGACAGGGATACAATGAGCAGTTCTTC. Translated: CASGKAVGQGYNEQFF.

On this clone: Likely a read error: the CDR3 ends without its conserved phenylalanine or tryptophan. The chain carries TRBV4-2 and TRBJ1-1; no firm D call. Germline lookup yields CDR1 LGHNA and CDR2 YNFKEQ. CDR3 length: 13 amino acids. V lost 0 bases and J 11 bases, leaving 13 bases between the germline ends. DNA of the CDR3: TGTGCCAGCAGCCAAGATGGGAGGGAGGGCGCTTTCCTT. This sequence encodes CASSQDGREGAFL.

The gene calls are TRBV5-1 and TRBJ2-5, with 9 bases matching TRBD1. Trimming at V came to 4 bases and at J to 5 bases, leaving 3 bases not matched to a gene. The CDR3 totals 13 residues. The germline V gene has CDR1 SGHRS and CDR2 YFSETQ. The CDR3 here is CASSQTGGETQYF. The CDR3 DNA reads TGCGCCAGCAGCCAGACAGGGGGGGAGACCCAGTACTTC.

The rearrangement uses TRBV18 and TRBJ2-7; D is possibly TRBD2 (5 bases). This CDR3 spans 17 amino acids. The ends were cut back, 3 bases at V and 3 bases at J, with 21 bases in the middle. Germline V gene sequence: CDR1 KGHSH, CDR2 LQKENI. CDR3 protein: CASSPKRSVQDLYEQYF. The CDR3, as DNA: TGTGCCAGCTCACCGAAACGTAGCGTCCAGGACCTCTACGAGCAGTACTTC.

This chain uses TRBV7-9 with TRBJ1-5; D uncertain. The CDR3 contains 11 residues. Germline CDR1 SEHNR, CDR2 FQNEAQ (reference sequence). The ends were cut back, 2 bases at V and 7 bases at J, with 3 bases in the middle. The CDR3 DNA is TGTGCCAGCAGCTTACGGCAGCCCCAGCATTTT. Its translation is CASSLRQPQHF.

The J gene is TRBJ1-4, the V gene TRBV12-1; the listed D gene, TRBD1, was not tested against the DNA. TRBV12-1 is designated a pseudogene. The CDR3 contains 17 residues. CDR3 loop: CASSLGTLTGDNEKLFF. CDR3 bases: TGTGCCAGCAGCTTGGGAACGCTGACAGGGGACAACGAAAAACTGTTTTTT.

This chain joins TRBV20-1 and TRBJ1-2, with 7 bases lining up with TRBD1. CDR3 length: 11 amino acids. Trimming took 7 bases from V and 7 from J; bases not matched to a gene: 6. In germline, CDR1 is DFQATT, CDR2 SNEGSKA (reference sequence). CDR3 DNA sequence: TGCAGTGGCACGGAGGGGGCTGGCTACACCTTC. Its protein is CSGTEGAGYTF.

The chain has TRBV30 and TRBJ2-7, with TRBD1 matching over 9 bases. From germline, CDR1 is GTSNPN and CDR2 SVGIG (reference sequence). V lost 2 bases and J lost 6; bases outside the gene matches: 11. The CDR3 is made up of 15 amino acids. The CDR3 protein is CAWSPGTGLGGEQYF. The CDR3 DNA sequence: TGTGCCTGGAGTCCAGGGACAGGGCTGGGTGGCGAGCAGTACTTC.

CDR3 sequence (DNA): TGTGCCAGCAGCCCGGAGGTGAGAGAGACCCAGTACTTC. It codes for CASSPEVRETQYF. The V and J genes are TRBV7-8 and TRBJ2-5; perhaps TRBD2 as D (5 bases). The V end lost 5 bases, the J end lost 4 bases, and 11 bases lay between the germline ends. The CDR3 contains 13 residues. Germline CDR1 reads SGHVS; CDR2 reads FQNEAQ.

This clone was observed once. The rearrangement links TRBV5-1 to TRBJ2-6; D uncertain. Trimming took off 1 base at V and 1 base at J, with 6 bases between the two ends. The CDR3 consists of 15 residues. Per the germline V gene, CDR1 is SGHRS and CDR2 is YFSETQ. CDR3 protein: CASSLSLSGANVLTF. CDR3 nucleotides: TGCGCCAGCAGCTTGTCGCTATCTGGGGCCAACGTCCTGACTTTC.

This clone has a handful of counts. The chain couples TRBV7-2 to TRBJ2-3; D call uncertain. The CDR3 contains 11 residues. V lost 3 bases to trimming and J lost 5 bases, with 3 bases between them. Germline V gene sequence: CDR1 SGHTA, CDR2 FQGNSA. The CDR3 nucleotides read TGTGCCAGCAGCTTCGGAGATACGCAGTATTTT. Its translation is CASSFGDTQYF.

This chain joins TRBV29-1 and TRBJ1-1; perhaps TRBD1 as D (6 bases). The CDR3 has 12 residues. In germline, CDR1 is SQVTM, CDR2 ANQGSEA. Trimming stripped 7 bases from V and 4 bases from J, with 13 bases between. CDR3 DNA: TGCAGCGCGGCAGGGGATCTCACTGAAGCTTTCTTT. Its protein product is CSAAGDLTEAFF.

The chain carries TRBV11-1 and TRBJ1-4; D remains ambiguous. Germline lookup yields CDR1 SGHAT and CDR2 FQDESV (reference sequence). This CDR3 contains 13 residues. Trimming stripped 5 bases from V and 5 bases from J, with 9 bases between. The CDR3: CASSRGNNEKLFF. The CDR3 DNA reads TGTGCCAGCAGCCGAGGGAACAATGAAAAACTGTTTTTT.

The chain links TRBV9 to TRBJ2-6; possibly TRBD2 for D (6 bases). CDR3 length: 17 residues. V was clipped by 4 bases and J by 0 bases, with 14 bases between them. Germline V gene sequence: CDR1 SGDLS, CDR2 YYNGEE. The CDR3 protein is CASSPTIGSSGANVLTF. In DNA form, the CDR3 reads TGTGCCAGCAGCCCCACGATCGGGAGCTCTGGGGCCAACGTCCTGACTTTC.

This chain connects TRBV4-2 to TRBJ2-7; no reliable D call. The V gene lost 0 bases and the J gene lost 3 bases, with 6 bases spanning the gap. This CDR3 contains 13 residues. CDR1 is LGHNA, CDR2 YNFKEQ, per germline. The CDR3 spells CASSQDLSYEQYF. The CDR3 region has the DNA TGTGCCAGCAGCCAAGATCTTAGCTACGAGCAGTACTTC.

The CDR3 is CASSIGTGVNYEQYF. For the CDR3, the DNA is TGTGCCAGTAGTATTGGGACAGGGGTCAACTACGAGCAGTACTTC. The chain joins TRBV19 to TRBJ2-7, with 10 bases identical to TRBD1. The germline V gene has CDR1 LNHDA and CDR2 SQIVND (reference sequence). This CDR3 spans 15 amino acids. V gave up 3 bases and J gave up 3 bases; unmatched junction bases: 5.

This clone appeared a single time. At one end, the junction sequence differs from germline, possibly due to a read error. The gene calls are TRBV2 and TRBJ1-2, with D possibly TRBD1 on 5 matching bases. The CDR3 is 14 amino acids. CDR1 is SNHLY, CDR2 FYNNEI, per germline. The CDR3 here is CASNEDSPDYGYTF. In nucleotides, the CDR3 is TGTGCCAGCAATGAAGACAGCCCCGACTATGGCTACACCTTC.

The V call is TRBV30, the J call TRBJ1-3; D might be TRBD1 (5 bases). Germline loops: CDR1 GTSNPN, CDR2 SVGIG (reference sequence). The CDR3 is 19 amino acids. V was cut by 0 bases and J by 0 bases, with 21 bases left in between. The CDR3 bases are TGTGCCTGGAGTGTAATAAGGACACTAAGTATCAGCTCTGGAAACACCATATATTTT. Translating it yields CAWSVIRTLSISSGNTIYF. The full variable domain, with the rest looked up from reference TRBV30 and TRBJ1-3, is SQTIHQWPATLVQPVGSPLSLECTVEGTSNPNLYWYRQAAGRGLQLLFYSVGIGQISSEVPQNLSASRPQDRQFILSSKKLLLSDSGFYLCAWSVIRTLSISSGNTIYFGEGSWLTVV.

This chain uses TRBV18 with TRBJ1-5; no clear D gene. Trimming took 8 bases from V and 3 from J, leaving 14 bases between them. This CDR3 has 14 amino acids. CDR1 KGHSH and CDR2 LQKENI come from the germline V gene. The CDR3 region is CASRTDTVNQPQHF. The CDR3 DNA reads TGTGCCAGCAGAACAGACACTGTCAATCAGCCCCAGCATTTT.

This clone was observed a few times. This chain connects TRBV6-4 to TRBJ2-1, with D perhaps matching TRBD2 (6 bases). The V and J ends lost 6 bases and 10 bases respectively, with 25 bases between them. The CDR3 length is 16 residues. Looked up from germline, CDR1 is MRHNA and CDR2 is SNTAGT. The CDR3 protein is CASSPTVGGAPEEQFF. For the CDR3, the DNA is TGTGCCAGCAGCCCGACGGTGGGCGGGGCCCCGGAGGAGCAGTTCTTC.

This chain uses TRBV5-4 with TRBJ1-4; D remains ambiguous. The V end was cut by 4 bases, the J end by 13 bases, with 14 bases between. The CDR3 length is 12 residues. The germline CDR1 and CDR2 sequences are SGHNT and YYREEE (reference sequence). CDR3 in DNA: TGTGCCAGCAGCGGCGGAGGGTCCGCACTGTTTTTT. Translated: CASSGGGSALFF.

The rearrangement links TRBV6-6 to TRBJ2-3; D is unclear. CDR1 and CDR2 from the germline V gene are MNHNY and SVGAGI (reference sequence). The CDR3 length is 12 residues. Between the trimmed V and J ends, which lost 6 bases and 2 bases, there was a span of 6 bases. CDR3 coding DNA: TGTGCCAGCAGGAGTTTCACAGATACGCAGTATTTT. Amino acid sequence: CASRSFTDTQYF.

This clone has only one observation. The rearrangement links TRBV6-6 to TRBJ2-5; tentatively, D is TRBD2 (5 bases). V gave up 2 bases and J gave up 5 bases, with 15 bases separating them. The CDR3 runs to 15 residues. Per the germline V gene, CDR1 is MNHNY and CDR2 is SVGAGI (reference sequence). The CDR3 bases are TGTGCCAGCAGTTACAAGGCAGCGGACCGGGAGACCCAGTACTTC. Translating gives CASSYKAADRETQYF.

This chain links TRBV5-1 with TRBJ2-7; no reliable D call. CDR3 length equals 14 residues. CDR1 is SGHRS, CDR2 YFSETQ, per germline. V was cut by 0 bases and J by 3 bases, with 10 bases left in between. CDR3: CASSLESKNYEQYF. Here the CDR3 DNA reads TGCGCCAGCAGCTTGGAGTCTAAGAACTACGAGCAGTACTTC.

The chain joins TRBV9 to TRBJ2-5, with 15 bases fitting TRBD2. With 2 bases clipped from V and 5 bases from J, the junction kept 7 bases outside the gene matches. Per germline, CDR1 SGDLS and CDR2 YYNGEE. CDR3 length equals 17 residues. The CDR3 DNA sequence: TGTGCCAGCAGCGTTCCCTCGGGACTAGCGGGGGGCGAGACCCAGTACTTC. Its protein is CASSVPSGLAGGETQYF.

The V call is TRBV6-6, the J call TRBJ1-4; TRBD1 aligns across 8 bases. The junction had 8 bases not matched to a gene; V was cut back by 5 bases and J by 6 bases. Germline CDR1 MNHNY, CDR2 SVGAGI (reference sequence). CDR3 length equals 15 residues. The CDR3 bases are TGTGCCAGCAGTGTCCCGGGACAGGAACATGAAAAACTGTTTTTT. Translating gives CASSVPGQEHEKLFF.

This chain joins TRBV19 and TRBJ1-2; the match to TRBD1 covers 9 bases. Germline V lookup: CDR1 LNHDA, CDR2 SQIVND (reference sequence). The junction had 4 bases not matched to a gene; V was cut back by 1 base and J by 4 bases. The CDR3 is 15 amino acids. CDR3 amino acids: CASSIVGQGTYGYTF. The DNA for the CDR3 is TGTGCCAGTAGTATAGTAGGACAGGGGACCTATGGCTACACCTTC.

This clone showed up just once. The V and J genes are TRBV4-2 and TRBJ1-4, with D maybe TRBD1 (5 bases). V lost 3 bases and J 2 bases, leaving 10 bases between the germline ends. Germline CDR1 and CDR2: LGHNA and YNFKEQ. The CDR3 runs 15 residues. CDR3 in amino acids: CASSQLGVTNEKLFF. The CDR3 DNA reads TGTGCCAGCAGCCAGCTAGGGGTTACTAATGAAAAACTGTTTTTT.

This chain links TRBV16 with TRBJ2-5, with a possible D match to TRBD1 (5 bases). This CDR3 spans 15 amino acids. The V and J ends lost 3 bases and 1 base respectively, with 12 bases between them. Germline V CDR1 and CDR2: KGHSY, FQNENV. The CDR3 nucleotides read TGTGCCAGCAGCCAGACCCAGACAGCCCAAGAGACCCAGTACTTC. Amino acids: CASSQTQTAQETQYF.